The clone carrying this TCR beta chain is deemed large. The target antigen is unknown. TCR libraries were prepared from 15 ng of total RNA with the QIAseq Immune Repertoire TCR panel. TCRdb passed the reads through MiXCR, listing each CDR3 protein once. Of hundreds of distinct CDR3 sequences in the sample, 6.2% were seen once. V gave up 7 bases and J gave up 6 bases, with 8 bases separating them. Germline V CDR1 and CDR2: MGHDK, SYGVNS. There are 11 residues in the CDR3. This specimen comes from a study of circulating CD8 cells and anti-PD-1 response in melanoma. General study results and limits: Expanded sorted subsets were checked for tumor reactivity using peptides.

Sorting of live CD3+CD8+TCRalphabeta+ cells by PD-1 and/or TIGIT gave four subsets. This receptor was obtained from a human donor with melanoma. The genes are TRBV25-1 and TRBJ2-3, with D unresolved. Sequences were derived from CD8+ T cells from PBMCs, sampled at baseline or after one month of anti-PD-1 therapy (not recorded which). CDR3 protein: CASTWGDTQYF. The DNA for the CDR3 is TGTGCCAGCACCTGGGGTGATACGCAGTATTTT.